This T cell receptor beta chain was captured in a study of T-cell memory formation after mild COVID-19. Whole-study context: TCR clustering was largely donor specific. Overall study results and limits: Contracting clones, day 15 to 85, had balanced CD4/CD8, and later expanders favored CD4+. Unconfirmed was the SARS-CoV-2 specificity of second-wave clones that peaked on day 37.

TCR alpha and TCR beta cDNA libraries with sample barcodes and UMIs came from 5'RACE using constant-segment primers. TCRdb recomputed calls from the 5' RACE reads with MiXCR, one row per CDR3 protein. Of under 550,000 distinct CDR3 sequences in the sample, under 20% were seen once. V dropped 2 bases and J dropped 1 base, with 9 bases sitting between them. The CDR3 has 14 amino acids. Germline V gives CDR1 DFQATT, CDR2 SNEGSKA (reference sequence). About this clonotype: Its target is not known.

This sequence joins TRBV20-1 and TRBJ1-5; D possibly corresponds to TRBD1 (5 bases). The receptor comes from a man aged 18 to 30 who had mild COVID-19 (a few samples of this study predate the infection). Cell type and time point are not known. The material sequenced was PBMCs or a T cell subset sorted from them (not recorded which). The CDR3 region has the DNA TGCAGTGCTAGAAAAGGGGCGAGCAATCAGCCCCAGCATTTT. It translates to CSARKGASNQPQHF.